The rows below give T cell receptor beta chains drawn from one sample of a study of CD8+CD57+ T cells in acquired aplastic anemia. TCRdb re-called the reads through MiXCR, storing one row per CDR3 protein. The sample yields under 500,000 distinct CDR3 sequences, around 32% seen once. Sequencing was done on a sample of sorted CD4+, CD8+, or CD8+CD57+ T cells (not recorded which) from PBMCs. Source of these receptors: a human donor with aplastic anemia. CDR3s include the opening cysteine and the closing phenylalanine or tryptophan. Fields, in order: CDR3 protein, CDR3 DNA, V gene, J gene, clone size, D gene. D genes are given only for firm matches. Size values are once, few and many counts, or a class for expanded clones, and some rows have none.

CDR3 protein: CASSSPGEIYGQYF
CDR3 DNA: TGTGCCAGCAGTTCCCCGGGAGAAATCTACGGGCAGTACTTC
V gene: TRBV28
J gene: TRBJ2-7
clone size: few
D gene: .

CDR3 protein: CASSVERGRETQYF
CDR3 DNA: TGTGCCAGCAGTGTGGAGCGGGGACGGGAGACCCAGTACTTC
V gene: TRBV2
J gene: TRBJ2-5
clone size: .
D gene: TRBD2

CDR3 protein: CSARGILAGMALGEQYF
CDR3 DNA: TGCAGTGCTAGAGGTATACTAGCGGGGATGGCCCTTGGCGAGCAGTACTTC
V gene: TRBV20-1
J gene: TRBJ2-7
clone size: .
D gene: TRBD2

CDR3 protein: CSARDFGQRHTAAFF
CDR3 DNA: TGCAGTGCTAGAGATTTTGGGCAGAGGCACACTGCAGCTTTCTTT
V gene: TRBV20-1
J gene: TRBJ1-1
clone size: .
D gene: .

CDR3 protein: CAISDMGQGGVEAFF
CDR3 DNA: TGTGCCATCAGTGATATGGGACAGGGTGGCGTTGAAGCTTTCTTT
V gene: TRBV10-3
J gene: TRBJ1-1
clone size: .
D gene: TRBD1

CDR3 protein: CASSKGQGANYGYTF
CDR3 DNA: TGTGCCAGCAGCAAGGGACAGGGTGCTAACTATGGCTACACCTTC
V gene: TRBV10-3
J gene: TRBJ1-2
clone size: many
D gene: TRBD1

CDR3 protein: CATSSHRGGTEAFF
CDR3 DNA: TGTGCCACCAGCAGTCACAGGGGCGGCACTGAAGCTTTCTTT
V gene: TRBV15
J gene: TRBJ1-1
clone size: once
D gene: TRBD1

CDR3 protein: CASSRGDIQYF
CDR3 DNA: TGTGCCAGCAGCAGGGGAGACATTCAGTACTTC
V gene: TRBV7-2
J gene: TRBJ2-4
clone size: few
D gene: .

CDR3 protein: CASSAADGSYEQYF
CDR3 DNA: TGTGCCAGCAGCGCAGCGGACGGATCATACGAGCAGTACTTC
V gene: TRBV9
J gene: TRBJ2-7
clone size: many
D gene: .

CDR3 protein: CASSPRQGATFSSYEQYF
CDR3 DNA: TGTGCCAGCAGCCCCCGACAGGGGGCTACCTTTAGCTCCTACGAGCAGTACTTC
V gene: TRBV11-1
J gene: TRBJ2-7
clone size: .
D gene: TRBD1

CDR3 protein: CATSDLQSQGQEPYSNQPQHF
CDR3 DNA: TGTGCCACCAGTGATTTGCAATCTCAGGGGCAAGAGCCTTATAGCAATCAGCCCCAGCATTTT
V gene: TRBV24-1
J gene: TRBJ1-5
clone size: many
D gene: .

CDR3 protein: CASSLGPQGVGEQYF
CDR3 DNA: TGTGCCAGCAGCTTAGGTCCTCAGGGGGTAGGCGAGCAGTACTTC
V gene: TRBV7-9
J gene: TRBJ2-7
clone size: many
D gene: TRBD1

CDR3 protein: CAWSAGTAYGYTF
CDR3 DNA: TGTGCCTGGAGTGCCGGGACAGCTTATGGCTACACCTTC
V gene: TRBV30
J gene: TRBJ1-2
clone size: .
D gene: TRBD1

CDR3 protein: CASSFDRVNTEAFF
CDR3 DNA: TGTGCCAGCAGCTTCGACAGGGTGAACACTGAAGCTTTCTTT
V gene: TRBV7-9
J gene: TRBJ1-1
clone size: .
D gene: TRBD1

CDR3 protein: CASSSIGGAHYGYTF
CDR3 DNA: TGCGCCAGCAGCTCCATAGGGGGGGCCCACTATGGCTACACCTTC
V gene: TRBV5-1
J gene: TRBJ1-2
clone size: .
D gene: .

CDR3 protein: CSVELGVRTYEQYF
CDR3 DNA: TGCAGCGTTGAACTGGGGGTTAGGACCTACGAGCAGTACTTC
V gene: TRBV29-1
J gene: TRBJ2-7
clone size: .
D gene: .

CDR3 protein: CASSVISGADVSLPLHF
CDR3 DNA: TGTGCCAGCAGTGTAATATCGGGGGCCGACGTAAGTTTGCCCCTCCACTTT
V gene: TRBV6-1
J gene: TRBJ1-6
clone size: .
D gene: .

CDR3 protein: CSVESQGREAFF
CDR3 DNA: TGCAGCGTTGAGTCTCAGGGCAGGGAAGCTTTCTTT
V gene: TRBV29-1
J gene: TRBJ1-1
clone size: .
D gene: .

CDR3 protein: CASSLSGQGAETQYF
CDR3 DNA: TGTGCCAGCAGTTTATCTGGACAGGGGGCCGAGACCCAGTACTTC
V gene: TRBV6-5
J gene: TRBJ2-5
clone size: .
D gene: TRBD1

CDR3 protein: CATSTAGGSADTQYF
CDR3 DNA: TGTGCCACCAGCACAGCTGGAGGGAGCGCAGATACGCAGTATTTT
V gene: TRBV15
J gene: TRBJ2-3
clone size: .
D gene: .

CDR3 protein: CASSTGGSSNQPQHF
CDR3 DNA: TGTGCCAGCAGTACAGGGGGTTCAAGCAATCAGCCCCAGCATTTT
V gene: TRBV12-3/TRBV12-4
J gene: TRBJ1-5
clone size: many
D gene: TRBD1

CDR3 protein: CASSTPSSAYGYTF
CDR3 DNA: TGTGCCAGTAGTACCCCTTCGTCGGCCTATGGCTACACCTTC
V gene: TRBV19
J gene: TRBJ1-2
clone size: .
D gene: .

CDR3 protein: CASSSRTGGAPGDEQYF
CDR3 DNA: TGTGCCAGCAGCTCCCGGACGGGGGGGGCACCAGGGGACGAGCAGTACTTC
V gene: TRBV7-6
J gene: TRBJ2-7
clone size: many
D gene: TRBD2

CDR3 protein: CASSVGRDSYEQYF
CDR3 DNA: TGTGCCAGCAGTGTGGGGCGGGACTCCTACGAGCAGTACTTC
V gene: TRBV2
J gene: TRBJ2-7
clone size: many
D gene: .

CDR3 protein: CASSRDRGYYEQYF
CDR3 DNA: TGTGCCAGCAGCCGCGACAGGGGTTACTACGAGCAGTACTTC
V gene: TRBV7-2
J gene: TRBJ2-7
clone size: many
D gene: TRBD1

CDR3 protein: CSARISISTGTQYF
CDR3 DNA: TGCAGTGCTAGAATATCTATCAGCACAGGTACGCAGTATTTT
V gene: TRBV20-1
J gene: TRBJ2-3
clone size: .
D gene: .

CDR3 protein: CASSLVRGTNYGYTF
CDR3 DNA: TGTGCCAGCAGCTTGGTCAGGGGGACTAACTATGGCTACACCTTC
V gene: TRBV7-2
J gene: TRBJ1-2
clone size: .
D gene: TRBD1

CDR3 protein: CASSLGGATDTQYF
CDR3 DNA: TGTGCCAGCAGCCTCGGGGGGGCCACAGATACGCAGTATTTT
V gene: TRBV4-2
J gene: TRBJ2-3
clone size: many
D gene: TRBD2

CDR3 protein: CAGSLTQLAGVYEQYF
CDR3 DNA: TGTGCCGGCAGCTTAACTCAACTAGCGGGAGTCTACGAGCAGTACTTC
V gene: TRBV7-8
J gene: TRBJ2-7
clone size: .
D gene: TRBD2

CDR3 protein: CASSRTVNYGYTF
CDR3 DNA: TGTGCCAGTAGTAGGACAGTTAACTATGGCTACACCTTC
V gene: TRBV19
J gene: TRBJ1-2
clone size: many
D gene: .

CDR3 protein: CSARTNRGGFTEAFF
CDR3 DNA: TGCAGTGCTAGAACGAACAGGGGAGGGTTCACTGAAGCTTTCTTT
V gene: TRBV20-1
J gene: TRBJ1-1
clone size: .
D gene: TRBD1

CDR3 protein: CASGTDLAGELFF
CDR3 DNA: TGTGCCAGCGGGACAGACTTAGCCGGGGAGCTGTTTTTT
V gene: TRBV2
J gene: TRBJ2-2
clone size: many
D gene: TRBD1

CDR3 protein: CSGTGTGYNEQFF
CDR3 DNA: TGCAGCGGGACCGGGACAGGGTACAATGAGCAGTTCTTC
V gene: TRBV29-1
J gene: TRBJ2-1
clone size: many
D gene: TRBD1

CDR3 protein: CSVRLSGNTIYF
CDR3 DNA: TGCAGCGTCAGGCTCTCTGGAAACACCATATATTTT
V gene: TRBV29-1
J gene: TRBJ1-3
clone size: many
D gene: .

CDR3 protein: CSASDSHEQYF
CDR3 DNA: TGCAGTGCTAGCGATTCCCACGAGCAGTACTTC
V gene: TRBV20-1
J gene: TRBJ2-7
clone size: many
D gene: .

CDR3 protein: CAIRASEGTGESGYTF
CDR3 DNA: TGTGCCATCAGAGCATCAGAAGGGACAGGGGAATCCGGCTACACCTTC
V gene: TRBV10-3
J gene: TRBJ1-2
clone size: many
D gene: TRBD1

CDR3 protein: CASSEGLAPFQETQYF
CDR3 DNA: TGTGCCAGCAGCGAGGGACTAGCCCCCTTCCAAGAGACCCAGTACTTC
V gene: TRBV7-3
J gene: TRBJ2-5
clone size: many
D gene: TRBD2

CDR3 protein: CASSRKGYEQYF
CDR3 DNA: TGTGCCAGCAGTCGGAAGGGTTACGAGCAGTACTTC
V gene: TRBV28
J gene: TRBJ2-7
clone size: .
D gene: .

CDR3 protein: CASSFSMNNEQFF
CDR3 DNA: TGTGCCAGCAGCTTCTCCATGAACAATGAGCAGTTCTTC
V gene: TRBV7-2
J gene: TRBJ2-1
clone size: few
D gene: .

CDR3 protein: CASRPGLADSYEQYF
CDR3 DNA: TGTGCCAGCAGGCCGGGACTAGCGGACTCCTACGAGCAGTACTTC
V gene: TRBV7-6
J gene: TRBJ2-7
clone size: many
D gene: TRBD2

CDR3 protein: CSASTSPVGAHSNQPQHF
CDR3 DNA: TGCAGTGCTAGTACGTCGCCCGTAGGGGCCCATAGCAATCAGCCCCAGCATTTT
V gene: TRBV20-1
J gene: TRBJ1-5
clone size: many
D gene: .

CDR3 protein: CSARIPGLRETQYF
CDR3 DNA: TGCAGTGCTAGGATACCGGGCCTTAGAGAGACCCAGTACTTC
V gene: TRBV20-1
J gene: TRBJ2-5
clone size: many
D gene: .

CDR3 protein: CASSLWAVPNSPLHF
CDR3 DNA: TGTGCCAGCAGCTTATGGGCGGTCCCTAATTCACCCCTCCACTTT
V gene: TRBV7-9
J gene: TRBJ1-6
clone size: .
D gene: .

CDR3 protein: CASSSGLGDPGELFF
CDR3 DNA: TGCGCCAGCAGCTCCGGGCTGGGGGACCCCGGGGAGCTGTTTTTT
V gene: TRBV5-1
J gene: TRBJ2-2
clone size: .
D gene: .

CDR3 protein: CASSEAGTYGYTF
CDR3 DNA: TGTGCCAGCAGTGAAGCGGGAACCTATGGCTACACCTTC
V gene: TRBV10-3
J gene: TRBJ1-2
clone size: few
D gene: .

CDR3 protein: CASSFSGAEAFF
CDR3 DNA: TGTGCCAGCAGTTTTTCGGGGGCTGAAGCTTTCTTT
V gene: TRBV27
J gene: TRBJ1-1
clone size: .
D gene: .

CDR3 protein: CASSRGLAGSSTDTQYF
CDR3 DNA: TGTGCCAGCAGCAGGGGACTAGCGGGGTCTAGCACAGATACGCAGTATTTT
V gene: TRBV9
J gene: TRBJ2-3
clone size: many
D gene: TRBD2

CDR3 protein: CASSSGGVNIQYF
CDR3 DNA: TGTGCCAGTAGTAGCGGGGGGGTAAACATTCAGTACTTC
V gene: TRBV19
J gene: TRBJ2-4
clone size: many
D gene: TRBD2

CDR3 protein: CASSSASGRYQETQYF
CDR3 DNA: TGTGCCAGCAGCTCCGCTAGCGGGAGGTACCAAGAGACCCAGTACTTC
V gene: TRBV7-2
J gene: TRBJ2-5
clone size: many
D gene: TRBD2